The sequence of this T cell receptor beta chain was determined in a study of T cell clonality in common variable immunodeficiency. In its sample, this clone was seen many times. Its specificity is unknown. The read falls 3 residues short of the CDR3 end, and the missing part is taken from the germline J gene. The CDR3 loop spans 12 amino acids. Between the trimmed V and J ends, which lost 5 bases and 5 bases, there was a span of 9 bases. Germline CDR1 DFQATT, CDR2 SNEGSKA (reference sequence). Study-wide points: TCRbeta clonality was increased in CVID versus healthy controls.

Sequencing input was equivalent genomic DNA from CVID and controls. TCRdb keeps only in-frame clones here, not all; method: immunoSEQ multiplex PCR. The sample holds roughly 60,000 clones, and no clone turns up only once. The source of this sequence is a person aged 18 to 70 in good health. Specimen: peripheral blood mononuclear cells. The rearrangement joins TRBV20-1 to TRBJ1-4; D is undetermined. The DNA read from the CDR3 is TGCAGTGCTCAGGTGGAGAATGAAAAA. Protein: CSAQVENEK. The CDR3 in its entirety is CSAQVENEKLFF.